This is a list of T cell receptor beta chains from one sample in a study of T cell responses to AZD1222 COVID-19 vaccine. Sequencing was performed with immunoSEQ multiplex PCR; in TCRdb, only in-frame clones are kept and a portion is missing. The table has about 61,000 clones, 80% to 90% seen once. The source material was peripheral blood, sampled on day 0 of AZD1222 vaccination. These receptors all come from an adult in good health. Each CDR3 is given with its conserved first and last residue. Fields, in order: CDR3 protein, CDR3 DNA, clone size, D gene, V gene, J gene. D genes are given only for firm matches. Size values are once, few and many counts, or a class for expanded clones, and some rows have none.

CDR3 protein: CASRDVGHWNTEAFF; CDR3 DNA: TGTGCCAGCAGAGACGTGGGGCATTGGAACACTGAAGCTTTCTTT; clone size: NA; D gene: NA; V gene: TRBV6-5; J gene: TRBJ1-1
CDR3 protein: CASSLSGYEQYF; CDR3 DNA: TGTGCCAGCAGCTTAAGCGGTTACGAGCAGTACTTC; clone size: NA; D gene: NA; V gene: TRBV7-6; J gene: TRBJ2-7
CDR3 protein: CASSDGNSRAEAFF; CDR3 DNA: TGTGCCAGCAGCGACGGAAACAGTCGGGCTGAAGCTTTCTTT; clone size: few; D gene: NA; V gene: TRBV5-4; J gene: TRBJ1-1
CDR3 protein: CASGYSHSNQPQHF; CDR3 DNA: TGTGCCAGCGGGTACAGCCATAGCAATCAGCCCCAGCATTTT; clone size: NA; D gene: NA; V gene: TRBV2; J gene: TRBJ1-5
CDR3 protein: CASRRQGTNTEAFF; CDR3 DNA: TGTGCCAGTAGGAGACAGGGGACGAACACTGAAGCTTTCTTT; clone size: NA; D gene: TRBD1; V gene: TRBV19; J gene: TRBJ1-1
CDR3 protein: CASSRGELGTQYF; CDR3 DNA: TGTGCCAGCAGCCGCGGGGAGTTAGGGACCCAGTACTTC; clone size: NA; D gene: NA; V gene: TRBV6-6; J gene: TRBJ2-5
CDR3 protein: CASSLGPGGELGEQYF; CDR3 DNA: TGCGCCAGCAGCTTGGGTCCAGGGGGCGAGTTGGGCGAGCAGTACTTC; clone size: NA; D gene: TRBD1; V gene: TRBV5-1; J gene: TRBJ2-7
CDR3 protein: CASYYGDGSEEPQHF; CDR3 DNA: TGTGCCAGCTACTACGGGGACGGATCGGAGGAGCCCCAGCATTTT; clone size: NA; D gene: NA; V gene: TRBV6-6; J gene: TRBJ1-5
CDR3 protein: CAWSPTNYGYTF; CDR3 DNA: TGTGCCTGGAGTCCAACCAACTATGGCTACACCTTC; clone size: NA; D gene: NA; V gene: TRBV30; J gene: TRBJ1-2
CDR3 protein: CASSFPDRQNTEAFF; CDR3 DNA: TGCGCCAGCAGCTTCCCGGACAGACAGAACACTGAAGCTTTCTTT; clone size: NA; D gene: NA; V gene: TRBV5-1; J gene: TRBJ1-1
CDR3 protein: CASSYSGTHQETQYF; CDR3 DNA: TGTGCCAGCAGTTACTCGGGGACACATCAAGAGACCCAGTACTTC; clone size: NA; D gene: NA; V gene: TRBV6-5; J gene: TRBJ2-5
CDR3 protein: CASSLPTTAPYGYTF; CDR3 DNA: TGTGCCAGCAGCTTACCGACGACAGCCCCCTATGGCTACACCTTC; clone size: NA; D gene: NA; V gene: TRBV7-9; J gene: TRBJ1-2
CDR3 protein: CATSRHSVEELFF; CDR3 DNA: TGTGCCACCAGCAGACACTCGGTTGAGGAACTGTTTTTT; clone size: NA; D gene: NA; V gene: TRBV15; J gene: TRBJ1-4
CDR3 protein: CASSYQGDRGYGYTF; CDR3 DNA: TGTGCCAGCAGCTATCAGGGGGACAGGGGATATGGCTACACCTTC; clone size: NA; D gene: TRBD1; V gene: TRBV2; J gene: TRBJ1-2
CDR3 protein: CASSYGTSNSYNEQFF; CDR3 DNA: TGTGCCAGCAGCTACGGGACTAGTAATTCCTACAATGAGCAGTTCTTC; clone size: NA; D gene: TRBD2; V gene: TRBV7-3; J gene: TRBJ2-1
CDR3 protein: CASSFSGPRSETQYF; CDR3 DNA: TGTGCCAGCAGTTTTAGCGGGCCCCGATCGGAGACCCAGTACTTC; clone size: NA; D gene: TRBD2; V gene: TRBV6-5; J gene: TRBJ2-5
CDR3 protein: CASSLEANTEAFF; CDR3 DNA: TGCGCCAGCAGCTTGGAAGCGAACACTGAAGCTTTCTTT; clone size: NA; D gene: NA; V gene: TRBV5-1; J gene: TRBJ1-1
CDR3 protein: CASSEAGNTEAFF; CDR3 DNA: TGTGCCAGCTCAGAGGCAGGGAACACTGAAGCTTTCTTT; clone size: NA; D gene: NA; V gene: TRBV18; J gene: TRBJ1-1
CDR3 protein: CASSQGLGGGNQETQYF; CDR3 DNA: TGTGCCAGCAGCCAGGGACTAGGGGGGGGAAATCAAGAGACCCAGTACTTC; clone size: NA; D gene: TRBD2; V gene: TRBV3-1/TRBV3-2; J gene: TRBJ2-5
CDR3 protein: CASSQDRLGGNTEAFF; CDR3 DNA: TGCGCCAGCAGCCAAGATCGGCTTGGAGGGAACACTGAAGCTTTCTTT; clone size: once; D gene: NA; V gene: TRBV4-1; J gene: TRBJ1-1
CDR3 protein: CASSQDPLAGGRRETQYF; CDR3 DNA: TGTGCCAGCAGCCAAGACCCCTTAGCGGGGGGGAGAAGAGAGACCCAGTACTTC; clone size: NA; D gene: TRBD2; V gene: TRBV4-2; J gene: TRBJ2-5
CDR3 protein: CASRSGTATFGNEQFF; CDR3 DNA: TGTGCCAGCAGGTCCGGGACAGCCACGTTTGGGAATGAGCAGTTCTTC; clone size: NA; D gene: TRBD1; V gene: TRBV27; J gene: TRBJ2-1
CDR3 protein: CASSLTGGGYEQYF; CDR3 DNA: TGCGCCAGCAGCTTAACAGGGGGCGGCTACGAGCAGTACTTC; clone size: few; D gene: TRBD1; V gene: TRBV5-1; J gene: TRBJ2-7
CDR3 protein: CASSFLRGGSETQYF; CDR3 DNA: TGTGCCAGCAGCTTCCTGAGAGGGGGGTCAGAGACCCAGTACTTC; clone size: NA; D gene: NA; V gene: TRBV11-2; J gene: TRBJ2-5
CDR3 protein: CASSSNPGQGSADTQYF; CDR3 DNA: TGCGCCAGCAGTTCAAACCCGGGACAGGGTAGCGCAGATACGCAGTATTTT; clone size: NA; D gene: TRBD1; V gene: TRBV10-2; J gene: TRBJ2-3
CDR3 protein: CATSRDPAGGHGYTF; CDR3 DNA: TGTGCCACCAGCAGAGACCCTGCAGGGGGACATGGCTACACCTTC; clone size: NA; D gene: TRBD1; V gene: TRBV15; J gene: TRBJ1-2
CDR3 protein: CASSPPGRSGNTIYF; CDR3 DNA: TGTGCCAGCTCACCACCTGGACGCTCTGGAAACACCATATATTTT; clone size: once; D gene: NA; V gene: TRBV18; J gene: TRBJ1-3
CDR3 protein: CASYSPSGGQAGYTF; CDR3 DNA: TGTGCCAGCTACTCCCCAAGTGGGGGGCAGGCTGGCTACACCTTC; clone size: NA; D gene: NA; V gene: TRBV6-6; J gene: TRBJ1-2
CDR3 protein: CASSQSGEMVNTEAFF; CDR3 DNA: TGCGCCAGCAGTCAATCGGGGGAAATGGTGAACACTGAAGCTTTCTTT; clone size: once; D gene: NA; V gene: TRBV23-1; J gene: TRBJ1-1
CDR3 protein: CASSGHRGPGNTIYF; CDR3 DNA: TGTGCCAGCAGCGGACACAGGGGGCCTGGAAACACCATATATTTT; clone size: NA; D gene: TRBD1; V gene: TRBV7-2; J gene: TRBJ1-3
CDR3 protein: CASSLAAATNEKLFF; CDR3 DNA: TGTGCCAGCAGCTTAGCGGCAGCAACTAATGAAAAACTGTTTTTT; clone size: NA; D gene: NA; V gene: TRBV7-2; J gene: TRBJ1-4
CDR3 protein: CASSMGRTISNQPQHF; CDR3 DNA: TGTGCCAGCAGTATGGGACGCACTATTAGCAATCAGCCCCAGCATTTT; clone size: once; D gene: NA; V gene: TRBV2; J gene: TRBJ1-5
CDR3 protein: CASSQQGRYYGYTF; CDR3 DNA: TGTGCCAGCAGTCAACAGGGAAGATACTATGGCTACACCTTC; clone size: NA; D gene: NA; V gene: TRBV6-5; J gene: TRBJ1-2
CDR3 protein: CASWGDSSSGNTIYF; CDR3 DNA: TGTGCCAGCTGGGGCGACTCCAGCTCTGGAAACACCATATATTTT; clone size: NA; D gene: NA; V gene: TRBV7-6; J gene: TRBJ1-3
CDR3 protein: CASRTTLSAYTF; CDR3 DNA: TGTGCCAGCAGGACGACCTTGAGCGCCTACACCTTC; clone size: NA; D gene: NA; V gene: TRBV6-5; J gene: TRBJ1-2
CDR3 protein: CASSLLGNYGYTF; CDR3 DNA: TGTGCCAGCAGCTTACTCGGGAACTATGGCTACACCTTC; clone size: few; D gene: NA; V gene: TRBV7-9; J gene: TRBJ1-2
CDR3 protein: CASKSQAGGETQYF; CDR3 DNA: TGTGCCAGTAAAAGCCAAGCGGGCGGAGAGACCCAGTACTTC; clone size: NA; D gene: NA; V gene: TRBV2; J gene: TRBJ2-5
CDR3 protein: CASSYRGRNTEAFF; CDR3 DNA: TGTGCCAGCAGTTACAGGGGCCGGAACACTGAAGCTTTCTTT; clone size: NA; D gene: TRBD1; V gene: TRBV7-2; J gene: TRBJ1-1
CDR3 protein: CASRQDNVYGYTF; CDR3 DNA: TGTGCCAGCAGACAGGACAACGTCTATGGCTACACCTTC; clone size: few; D gene: NA; V gene: TRBV12-3/TRBV12-4; J gene: TRBJ1-2
CDR3 protein: CASSRWTSTDTQYF; CDR3 DNA: TGTGCCAGCAGCCGTTGGACTAGCACAGATACGCAGTATTTT; clone size: NA; D gene: NA; V gene: TRBV5-5; J gene: TRBJ2-3
CDR3 protein: CASSGFRDTYGYTF; CDR3 DNA: TGTGCCAGCAGTGGTTTCCGGGACACCTATGGCTACACCTTC; clone size: NA; D gene: NA; V gene: TRBV2; J gene: TRBJ1-2
CDR3 protein: CASSLRLLGGGHQPQHF; CDR3 DNA: TGTGCCAGCAGCTTGCGGTTGTTGGGGGGCGGGCATCAGCCCCAGCATTTT; clone size: NA; D gene: NA; V gene: TRBV5-5; J gene: TRBJ1-5
CDR3 protein: CASSLGHRTGNQPQHF; CDR3 DNA: TGTGCCAGCAGCTTAGGTCATCGAACAGGCAATCAGCCCCAGCATTTT; clone size: NA; D gene: NA; V gene: TRBV7-2; J gene: TRBJ1-5
CDR3 protein: CASSDVGEQFF; CDR3 DNA: TGTGCCAGCAGTGACGTGGGTGAGCAGTTCTTC; clone size: NA; D gene: NA; V gene: TRBV2; J gene: TRBJ2-1
CDR3 protein: CASSPTGDTEAFF; CDR3 DNA: TGTGCCAGCAGCCCGACAGGGGACACTGAAGCTTTCTTT; clone size: NA; D gene: TRBD1; V gene: TRBV14; J gene: TRBJ1-1
CDR3 protein: CASSYSAVSPLHF; CDR3 DNA: TGTGCCAGCAGTTACTCGGCGGTTTCACCCCTCCACTTT; clone size: once; D gene: NA; V gene: TRBV6-5; J gene: TRBJ1-6
CDR3 protein: CASSLVGGGRSSYEQYF; CDR3 DNA: TGTGCCAGCAGCTTGGTAGGCGGGGGCCGGAGCTCCTACGAGCAGTACTTC; clone size: NA; D gene: NA; V gene: TRBV5-6; J gene: TRBJ2-7
CDR3 protein: CASSEIGQGYGYTF; CDR3 DNA: TGTGCCAGCAGTGAAATCGGACAGGGCTATGGCTACACCTTC; clone size: NA; D gene: TRBD1; V gene: TRBV2; J gene: TRBJ1-2
CDR3 protein: CASSDNMNTEAFF; CDR3 DNA: TGTGCCAGCAGCGACAACATGAACACTGAAGCTTTCTTT; clone size: NA; D gene: NA; V gene: TRBV11-1; J gene: TRBJ1-1
CDR3 protein: CASRAGGASGELFF; CDR3 DNA: TGTGCCAGTAGGGCAGGGGGCGCATCCGGGGAGCTGTTTTTT; clone size: NA; D gene: TRBD1; V gene: TRBV19; J gene: TRBJ2-2
CDR3 protein: CASSLTGQGNTEAFF; CDR3 DNA: TGTGCCAGCAGCTTAACGGGTCAGGGGAACACTGAAGCTTTCTTT; clone size: NA; D gene: NA; V gene: TRBV7-3; J gene: TRBJ1-1
CDR3 protein: CASSSQGREKLFF; CDR3 DNA: TGTGCCAGCAGCTCGCAGGGACGGGAAAAACTGTTTTTT; clone size: NA; D gene: NA; V gene: TRBV11-2; J gene: TRBJ1-4
CDR3 protein: CASSGVGKHQPQHF; CDR3 DNA: TGTGCCAGCAGTGGCGTCGGCAAGCATCAGCCCCAGCATTTT; clone size: NA; D gene: NA; V gene: TRBV2; J gene: TRBJ1-5
CDR3 protein: CASSQHLTSAGELFF; CDR3 DNA: TGTGCCAGCAGCCAACACCTGACTAGCGCCGGGGAGCTGTTTTTT; clone size: NA; D gene: TRBD2; V gene: TRBV6-5; J gene: TRBJ2-2
CDR3 protein: CATSTTGKANYGYTF; CDR3 DNA: TGTGCCACCAGCACGACAGGGAAAGCTAACTATGGCTACACCTTC; clone size: NA; D gene: TRBD1; V gene: TRBV15; J gene: TRBJ1-2
CDR3 protein: CASSSGDVGYGYTF; CDR3 DNA: TGTGCCAGCAGCTCCGGGGATGTCGGCTATGGCTACACCTTC; clone size: NA; D gene: NA; V gene: TRBV5-4; J gene: TRBJ1-2